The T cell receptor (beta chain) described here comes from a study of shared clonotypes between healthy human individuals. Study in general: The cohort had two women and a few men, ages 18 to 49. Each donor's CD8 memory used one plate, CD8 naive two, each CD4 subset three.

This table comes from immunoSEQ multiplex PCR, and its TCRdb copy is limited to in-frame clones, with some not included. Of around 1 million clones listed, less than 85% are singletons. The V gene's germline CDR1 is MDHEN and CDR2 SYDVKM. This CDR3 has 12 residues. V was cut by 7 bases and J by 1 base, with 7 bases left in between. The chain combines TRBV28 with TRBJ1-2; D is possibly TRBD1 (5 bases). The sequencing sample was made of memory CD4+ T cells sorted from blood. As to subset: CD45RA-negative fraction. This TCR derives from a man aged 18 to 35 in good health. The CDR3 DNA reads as TGTGCCAGCACCGACAGTAACTATGGCTACACCTTC. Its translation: CASTDSNYGYTF.